This TCR beta chain was found in a study of a mutant IDH1 vaccine in newly diagnosed glioma. The overall study: Vaccination was launched 4-6 weeks after radiotherapy alone, or with temozolomide cycles. Treated patients, roughly 60% male and roughly 38% female, averaged about 40 years of age. Those enrolled had earlier been treated with radiotherapy, temozolomide, or both, mostly both.

Per germline, CDR1 LNHDA and CDR2 SQIVND (reference sequence). The ends were cut back, 2 bases at V and 4 bases at J, with 10 bases in the middle. The CDR3 runs 14 residues. Produced via immunoSEQ multiplex PCR; TCRdb's table is partial and in-frame only. Of about 94,000 clones in the sample, nearly 90% were seen once. A note on this clone: Its antigen is still unknown.

Specified time point: week 47, end of study. Each vaccine dose was 300 ug of mutant IDH1 20-mer peptide, with topical imiquimod. Overall study results and limits: A vaccine-induced immune response developed in 93.3% of the patients.

Sequencing used PBMCs, obtained from a glioma patient whose treatment included an IDH1 peptide vaccine. The chain is built from TRBV19 and TRBJ2-3, with D hard to call. The TCR sequence derives from a woman between 50 and 59 years old with glioma. The CDR3 DNA follows: TGTGCCAGTAGTATAAGCGCGAGAGCAGATACGCAGTATTTT. Translated: CASSISARADTQYF.